This record looks at one TCR beta chain sequence and its context. The antigen remains undetermined. This entry belongs to a study of PD-1 blockade in mismatch repair-deficient tumors. Study-level background: Patients had around 12 mismatch repair-deficient cancer types, all previously treated and progressing. Study findings and constraints: Tumor-resident clones, often absent from pretreatment blood, expanded after pembrolizumab and then contracted.

TCR sequencing covered a few patients who responded to pembrolizumab. Method: immunoSEQ multiplex PCR; TCRdb's copy keeps in-frame clones and lacks some. The table has some 120,000 clones, 86% seen once. Sequences were derived from peripheral blood, sampled 44 weeks after starting pembrolizumab. The receptor comes from an adult with mismatch repair-deficient cancer.

The CDR3 spells CASSLVASGRAGRYEQYF. For the CDR3, the DNA is TGCGCCAGCAGCTTGGTGGCTAGCGGGAGGGCCGGCCGCTACGAGCAGTACTTC. V gene TRBV5-1 combines with J gene TRBJ2-7, with 12 bases identical to TRBD2. Germline-derived CDR1 and CDR2 are SGHRS and YFSETQ. J was trimmed by 3 bases and V by 0 bases; bases with no gene match: 10. The length of the CDR3 is 18 residues.